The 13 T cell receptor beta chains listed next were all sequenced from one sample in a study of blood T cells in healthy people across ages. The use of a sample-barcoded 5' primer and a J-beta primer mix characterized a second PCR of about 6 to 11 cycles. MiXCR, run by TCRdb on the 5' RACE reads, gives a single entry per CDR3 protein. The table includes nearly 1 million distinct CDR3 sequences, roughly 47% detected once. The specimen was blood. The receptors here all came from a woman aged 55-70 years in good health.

The CDR3 loop reads CASSLAVNGRLDTQYF. CDR3 in DNA: TGCGCCAGCAGCTTGGCCGTTAACGGGAGATTGGATACGCAGTATTTT. V is TRBV5-1 and J is TRBJ2-3, with a weak D call TRBD2 (6 bases). The CDR3 is 16 residues long. Germline CDR1 reads SGHRS; CDR2 reads YFSETQ. V lost 0 bases to trimming and J lost 6 bases, with 17 bases between them.

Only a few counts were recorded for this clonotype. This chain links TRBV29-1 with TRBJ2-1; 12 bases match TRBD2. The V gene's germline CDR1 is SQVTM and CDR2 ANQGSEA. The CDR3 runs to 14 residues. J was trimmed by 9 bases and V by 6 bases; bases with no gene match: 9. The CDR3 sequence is CSVLTSGSLSEQFF. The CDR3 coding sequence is TGCAGCGTGTTGACTAGCGGGAGTCTTAGTGAGCAGTTCTTC.

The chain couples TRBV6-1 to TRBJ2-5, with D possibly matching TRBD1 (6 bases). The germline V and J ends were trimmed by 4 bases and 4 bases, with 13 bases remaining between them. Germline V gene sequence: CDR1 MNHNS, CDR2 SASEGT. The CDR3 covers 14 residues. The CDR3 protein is CASSGGGTGETQYF. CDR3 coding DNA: TGTGCCAGCAGTGGAGGGGGTACTGGAGAGACCCAGTACTTC.

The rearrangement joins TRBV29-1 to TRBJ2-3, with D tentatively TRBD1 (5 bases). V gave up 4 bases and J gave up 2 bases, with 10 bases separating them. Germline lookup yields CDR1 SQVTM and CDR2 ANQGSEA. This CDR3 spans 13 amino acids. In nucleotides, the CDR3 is TGCAGCGTTGGAGACAGAACCACAGATACGCAGTATTTT. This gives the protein CSVGDRTTDTQYF.

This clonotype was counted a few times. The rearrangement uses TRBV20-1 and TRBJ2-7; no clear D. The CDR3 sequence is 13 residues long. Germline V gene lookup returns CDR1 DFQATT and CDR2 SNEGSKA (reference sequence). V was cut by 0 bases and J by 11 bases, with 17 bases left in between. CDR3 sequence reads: CSARDPYLEPEYF. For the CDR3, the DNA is TGCAGTGCTAGAGATCCCTACTTAGAACCTGAGTACTTC.

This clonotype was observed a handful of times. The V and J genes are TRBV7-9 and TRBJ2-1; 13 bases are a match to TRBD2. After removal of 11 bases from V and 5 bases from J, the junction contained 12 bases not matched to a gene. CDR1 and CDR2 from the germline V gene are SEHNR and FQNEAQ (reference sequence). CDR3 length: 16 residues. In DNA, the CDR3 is TGTGCCGAACAAACTAGCGGGAGGGCCCCAAACAATGAGCAGTTCTTC. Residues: CAEQTSGRAPNNEQFF.

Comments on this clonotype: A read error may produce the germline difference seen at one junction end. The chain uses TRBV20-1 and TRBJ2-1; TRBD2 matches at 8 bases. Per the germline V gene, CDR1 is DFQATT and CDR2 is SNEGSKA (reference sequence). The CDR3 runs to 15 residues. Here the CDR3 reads CSASLGLEDYNEQFF. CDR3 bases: TGCAGCGCTAGTCTGGGACTAGAGGACTACAATGAGCAGTTCTTC.

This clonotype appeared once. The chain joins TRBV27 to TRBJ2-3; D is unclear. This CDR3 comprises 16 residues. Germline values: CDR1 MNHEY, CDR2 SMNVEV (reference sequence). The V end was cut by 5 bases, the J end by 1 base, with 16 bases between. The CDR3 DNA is TGTGCCAGCAGTCCGCTGGCCCCACGGGGCACAGATACGCAGTATTTT. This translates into CASSPLAPRGTDTQYF.

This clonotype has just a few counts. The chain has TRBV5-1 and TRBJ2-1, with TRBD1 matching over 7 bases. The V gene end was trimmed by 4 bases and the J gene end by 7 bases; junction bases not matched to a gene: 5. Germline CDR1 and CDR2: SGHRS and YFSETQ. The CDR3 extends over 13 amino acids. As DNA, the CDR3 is TGCGCCAGCAGCCCGGGACAGCAAAATGAGCAGTTCTTC. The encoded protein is CASSPGQQNEQFF.

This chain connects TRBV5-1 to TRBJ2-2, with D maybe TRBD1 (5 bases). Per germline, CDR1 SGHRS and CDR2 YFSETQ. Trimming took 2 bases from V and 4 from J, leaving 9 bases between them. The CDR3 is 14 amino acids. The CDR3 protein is CASSFPGITGELFF. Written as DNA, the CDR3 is TGCGCCAGCAGCTTTCCAGGGATCACCGGGGAGCTGTTTTTT.

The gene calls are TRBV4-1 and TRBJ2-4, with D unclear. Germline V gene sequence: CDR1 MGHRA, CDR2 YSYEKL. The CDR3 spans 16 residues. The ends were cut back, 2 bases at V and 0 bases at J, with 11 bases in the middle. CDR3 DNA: TGCGCCAGCAGCCAATTTTCGACACTAGCCAAAAACATTCAGTACTTC. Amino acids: CASSQFSTLAKNIQYF.

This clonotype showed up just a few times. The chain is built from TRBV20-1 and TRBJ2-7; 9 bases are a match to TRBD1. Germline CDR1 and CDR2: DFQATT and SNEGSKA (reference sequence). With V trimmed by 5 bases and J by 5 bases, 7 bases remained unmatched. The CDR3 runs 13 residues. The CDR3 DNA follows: TGCAGTGCTGGGGGACAGGGTCTCCACGAGCAGTACTTC. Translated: CSAGGQGLHEQYF.

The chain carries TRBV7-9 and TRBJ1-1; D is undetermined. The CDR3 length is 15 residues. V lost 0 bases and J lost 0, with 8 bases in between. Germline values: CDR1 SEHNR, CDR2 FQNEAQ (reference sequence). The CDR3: CASSLAYPVNTEAFF. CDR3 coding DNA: TGTGCCAGCAGCTTAGCTTACCCAGTGAACACTGAAGCTTTCTTT. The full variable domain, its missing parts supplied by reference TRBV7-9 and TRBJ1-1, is DTGVSQNPRHKITKRGQNVTFRCDPISEHNRLYWYRQTLGQGPEFLTYFQNEAQLEKSRLLSDRFSAERPKGSFSTLEIQRTEQGDSAMYLCASSLAYPVNTEAFFGQGTRLTVV.